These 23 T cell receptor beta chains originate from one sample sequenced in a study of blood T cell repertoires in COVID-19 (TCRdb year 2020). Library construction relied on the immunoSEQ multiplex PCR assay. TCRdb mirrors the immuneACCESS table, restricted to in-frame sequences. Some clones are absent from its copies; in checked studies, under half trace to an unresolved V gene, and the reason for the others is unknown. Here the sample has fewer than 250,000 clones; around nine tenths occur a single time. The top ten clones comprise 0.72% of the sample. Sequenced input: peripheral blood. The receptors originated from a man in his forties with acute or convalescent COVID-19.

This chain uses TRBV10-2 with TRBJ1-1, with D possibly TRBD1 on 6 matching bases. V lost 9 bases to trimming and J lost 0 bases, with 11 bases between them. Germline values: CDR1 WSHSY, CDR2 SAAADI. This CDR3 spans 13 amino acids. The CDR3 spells CARRTDLNTEAFF. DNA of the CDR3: TGCGCCAGACGGACAGACCTGAACACTGAAGCTTTCTTT.

CDR3 residues: CASSPRTGGRETQYF. The CDR3 region has the DNA TGTGCCAGCTCACCTCGTACAGGGGGCCGAGAGACCCAGTACTTC. The rearrangement uses TRBV18 and TRBJ2-5, with TRBD1 matching 9 bases. Germline V gene lookup returns CDR1 KGHSH and CDR2 LQKENI. V shed 3 bases and J 4 bases; nucleotides not matched to a gene: 6. The CDR3 runs to 15 residues.

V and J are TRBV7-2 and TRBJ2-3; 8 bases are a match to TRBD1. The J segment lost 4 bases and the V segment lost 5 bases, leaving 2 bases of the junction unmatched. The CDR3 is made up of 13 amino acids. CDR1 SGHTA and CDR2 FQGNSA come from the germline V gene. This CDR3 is CASSAGGADTQYF. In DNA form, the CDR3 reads TGTGCCAGCAGCGCAGGGGGCGCAGATACGCAGTATTTT.

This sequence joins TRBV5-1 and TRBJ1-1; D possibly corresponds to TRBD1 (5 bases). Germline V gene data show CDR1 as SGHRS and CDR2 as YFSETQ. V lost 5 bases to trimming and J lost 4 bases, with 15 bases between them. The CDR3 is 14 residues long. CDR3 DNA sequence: TGCGCCAGCAGTTCTACGACAGCAGCCACTGAAGCTTTCTTT. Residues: CASSSTTAATEAFF.

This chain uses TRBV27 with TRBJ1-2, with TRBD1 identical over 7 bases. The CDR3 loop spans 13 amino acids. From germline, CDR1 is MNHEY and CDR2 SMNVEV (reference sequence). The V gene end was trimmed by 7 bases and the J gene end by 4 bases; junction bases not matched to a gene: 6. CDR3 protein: CASKTGTVYGYTF. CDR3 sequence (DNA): TGTGCCAGCAAAACCGGGACAGTCTATGGCTACACCTTC.

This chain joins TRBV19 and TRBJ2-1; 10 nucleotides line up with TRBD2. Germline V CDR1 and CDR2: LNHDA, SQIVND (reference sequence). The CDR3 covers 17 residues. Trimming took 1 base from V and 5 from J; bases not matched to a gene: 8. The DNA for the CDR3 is TGTGCCAGTAGTATAGGAACCGGACTAGCGGAACACAATGAGCAGTTCTTC. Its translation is CASSIGTGLAEHNEQFF.

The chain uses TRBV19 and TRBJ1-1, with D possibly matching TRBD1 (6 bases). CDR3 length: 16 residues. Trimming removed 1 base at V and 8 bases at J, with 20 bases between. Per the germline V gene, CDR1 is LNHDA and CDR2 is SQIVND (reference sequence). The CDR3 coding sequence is TGTGCCAGTAGTATAGGCTCCTCAGGGGTTCGGGCAGAAGCTTTCTTT. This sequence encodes CASSIGSSGVRAEAFF. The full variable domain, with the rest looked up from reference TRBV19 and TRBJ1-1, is DGGITQSPKYLFRKEGQNVTLSCEQNLNHDAMYWYRQDPGQGLRLIYYSQIVNDFQKGDIAEGYSVSREKKESFPLTVTSAQKNPTAFYLCASSIGSSGVRAEAFFGQGTRLTVV.

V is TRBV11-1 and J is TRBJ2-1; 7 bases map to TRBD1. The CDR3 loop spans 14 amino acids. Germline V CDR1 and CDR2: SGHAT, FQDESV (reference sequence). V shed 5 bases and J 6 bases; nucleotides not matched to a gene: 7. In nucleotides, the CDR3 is TGTGCCAGCAGCCACAGGGGAATGGGCAATGAGCAGTTCTTC. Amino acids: CASSHRGMGNEQFF.

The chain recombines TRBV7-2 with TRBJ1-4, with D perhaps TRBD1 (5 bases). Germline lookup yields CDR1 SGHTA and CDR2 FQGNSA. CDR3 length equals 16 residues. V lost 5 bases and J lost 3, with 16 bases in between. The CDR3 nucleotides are TGTGCCAGCAGCCAAGTTTCCAGGGCGTCTAATGAAAAACTGTTTTTT. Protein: CASSQVSRASNEKLFF.

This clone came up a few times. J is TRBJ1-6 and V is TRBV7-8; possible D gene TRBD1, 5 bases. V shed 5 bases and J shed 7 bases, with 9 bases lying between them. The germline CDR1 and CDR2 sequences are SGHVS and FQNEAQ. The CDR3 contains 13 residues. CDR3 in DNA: TGTGCCAGCAGCGGGGGGTTGAATTCACCCCTCCACTTT. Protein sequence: CASSGGLNSPLHF. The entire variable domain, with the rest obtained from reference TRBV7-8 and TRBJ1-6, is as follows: GAGVSQSPRYKVAKRGQDVALRCDPISGHVSLFWYQQALGQGPEFLTYFQNEAQLDKSGLPSDRFFAERPEGSVSTLKIQRTQQEDSAVYLCASSGGLNSPLHFGNGTRLTVT.

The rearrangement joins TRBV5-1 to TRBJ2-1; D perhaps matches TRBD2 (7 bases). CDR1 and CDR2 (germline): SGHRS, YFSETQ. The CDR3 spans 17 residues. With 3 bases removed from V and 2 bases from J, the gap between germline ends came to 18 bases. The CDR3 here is CASSWGGRPKPYNEQFF. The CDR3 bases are TGCGCCAGCAGCTGGGGGGGCAGGCCGAAGCCCTACAATGAGCAGTTCTTC.

The CDR3 DNA sequence: TGTGCCAGCAGTCCCCCGCCGGGACAGGGAAATGGCTACACCTTC. Translation gives CASSPPPGQGNGYTF. The chain carries TRBV6-6 and TRBJ1-2; 9 bases align to TRBD1. Looked up from germline, CDR1 is MNHNY and CDR2 is SVGAGI (reference sequence). This CDR3 has 15 residues. The V and J ends lost 5 bases and 6 bases, in that order; junction bases with no gene match: 10.

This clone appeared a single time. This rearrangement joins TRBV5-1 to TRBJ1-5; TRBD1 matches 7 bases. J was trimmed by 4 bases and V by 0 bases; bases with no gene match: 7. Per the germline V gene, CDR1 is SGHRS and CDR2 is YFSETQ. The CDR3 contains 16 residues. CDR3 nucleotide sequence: TGCGCCAGCAGCTTGGGACAGGGCGACCAGAATCAGCCCCAGCATTTT. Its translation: CASSLGQGDQNQPQHF.

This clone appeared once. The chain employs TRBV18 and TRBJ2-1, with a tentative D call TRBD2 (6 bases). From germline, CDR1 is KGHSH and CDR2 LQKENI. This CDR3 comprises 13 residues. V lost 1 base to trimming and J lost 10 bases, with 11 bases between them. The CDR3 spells CASSPLAEGEQFF. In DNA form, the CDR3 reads TGTGCCAGCTCACCACTAGCGGAGGGGGAGCAGTTCTTC.

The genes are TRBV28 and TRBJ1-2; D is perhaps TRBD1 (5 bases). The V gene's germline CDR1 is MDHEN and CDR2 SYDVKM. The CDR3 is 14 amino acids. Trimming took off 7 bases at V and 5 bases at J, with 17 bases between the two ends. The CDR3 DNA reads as TGTGCCAGCACCAAACCCGGGGGGGGATATGGCTACACCTTC. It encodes CASTKPGGGYGYTF.

The CDR3 here is CASSFASGGSSYNEQFF. CDR3 DNA: TGTGCCAGCAGTTTTGCTAGCGGGGGTAGCTCCTACAATGAGCAGTTCTTC. The chain is built from TRBV27 and TRBJ2-1, with 10 bases that match TRBD2. Per germline, CDR1 MNHEY and CDR2 SMNVEV (reference sequence). Trimming took 3 bases from V and 0 from J; bases not matched to a gene: 5. This CDR3 has 17 amino acids.

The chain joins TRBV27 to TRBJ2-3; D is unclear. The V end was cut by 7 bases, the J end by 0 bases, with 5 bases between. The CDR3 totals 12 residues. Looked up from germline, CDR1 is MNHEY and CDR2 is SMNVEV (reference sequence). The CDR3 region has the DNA TGTGCCAGCATATCCAGCACAGATACGCAGTATTTT. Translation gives CASISSTDTQYF.

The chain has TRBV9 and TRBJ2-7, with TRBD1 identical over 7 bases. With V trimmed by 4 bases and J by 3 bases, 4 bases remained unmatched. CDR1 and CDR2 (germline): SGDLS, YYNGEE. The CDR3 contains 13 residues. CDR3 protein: CASSLGDSYEQYF. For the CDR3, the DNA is TGTGCCAGCAGCCTAGGGGACAGCTACGAGCAGTACTTC.

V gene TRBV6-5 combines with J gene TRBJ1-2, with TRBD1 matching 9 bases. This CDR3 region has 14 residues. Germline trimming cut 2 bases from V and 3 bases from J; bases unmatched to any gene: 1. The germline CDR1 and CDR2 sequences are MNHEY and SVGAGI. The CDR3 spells CASSYRDRDYGYTF. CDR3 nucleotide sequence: TGTGCCAGCAGTTACCGGGACAGGGACTATGGCTACACCTTC.

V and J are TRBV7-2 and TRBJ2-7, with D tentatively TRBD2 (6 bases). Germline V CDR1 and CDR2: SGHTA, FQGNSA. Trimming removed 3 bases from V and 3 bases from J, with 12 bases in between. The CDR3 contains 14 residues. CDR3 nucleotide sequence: TGTGCCAGCAGCTTGGCTAGCGCGATCTACGAGCAGTACTTC. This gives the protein CASSLASAIYEQYF.

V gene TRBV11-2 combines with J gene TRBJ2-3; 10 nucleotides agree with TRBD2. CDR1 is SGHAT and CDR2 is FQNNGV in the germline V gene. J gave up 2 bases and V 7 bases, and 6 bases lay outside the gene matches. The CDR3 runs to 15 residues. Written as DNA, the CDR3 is TGTGCCAGCACCGTGACTAGCGGGTCCACAGATACGCAGTATTTT. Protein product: CASTVTSGSTDTQYF.

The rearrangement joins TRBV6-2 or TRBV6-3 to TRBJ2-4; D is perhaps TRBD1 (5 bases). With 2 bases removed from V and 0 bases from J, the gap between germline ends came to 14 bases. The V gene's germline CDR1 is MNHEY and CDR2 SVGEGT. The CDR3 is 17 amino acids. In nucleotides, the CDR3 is TGTGCCAGCAGTTACCACCGACAGTTTCTAGCCAAAAACATTCAGTACTTC. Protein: CASSYHRQFLAKNIQYF.

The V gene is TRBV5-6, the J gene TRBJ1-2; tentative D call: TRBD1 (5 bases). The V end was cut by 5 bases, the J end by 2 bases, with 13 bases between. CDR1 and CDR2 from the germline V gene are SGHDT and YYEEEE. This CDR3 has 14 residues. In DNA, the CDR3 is TGTGCCAGCAGTCGACGGGGGACGAACTATGGCTACACCTTC. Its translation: CASSRRGTNYGYTF.